Presented here are 12 T cell receptor beta chains from one specimen sequenced in a study of human T cells and chemical hapten exposure. TCRdb used MiXCR to reprocess the RACE reads, holding one entry per CDR3 protein. The sample has some 71,000 distinct CDR3 sequences, about 9.3% seen once. Time point given: patch test 2, 6 weeks after DPC sensitization. As to treatment: therapeutic diphenylcyclopropenone sensitization with weekly scalp DPC. The material was whole blood, obtained in connection with sensitization to the hapten diphenylcyclopropenone (DPC). These receptor sequences come from a woman aged 45-65 years with alopecia areata. Some clones in this sample may be carry-over from other donors' samples.

This clonotype was observed at least ten times. The chain combines TRBV6-4 with TRBJ1-1; perhaps TRBD1 as D (5 bases). Germline V lookup: CDR1 MRHNA, CDR2 SNTAGT. The CDR3 totals 13 residues. The V end was cut by 6 bases, the J end by 4 bases, with 12 bases between. CDR3 DNA: TGTGCCAGCAGCAATACAGGTTCCACTGAAGCTTTCTTT. Protein sequence: CASSNTGSTEAFF.

This clonotype has at least ten counts. V usage is TRBV29-1 and J usage is TRBJ1-1; 10 bases agree with TRBD1. CDR3 length: 13 residues. V lost 5 bases and J lost 5; bases outside the gene matches: 5. Germline assignment: CDR1 SQVTM and CDR2 ANQGSEA. The CDR3: CSVRTGGQTEAFF. The CDR3 DNA follows: TGCAGCGTTCGGACAGGGGGTCAGACTGAAGCTTTCTTT.

The CDR3 DNA is TGTGCCAGCACCGGAGCGGGATATGAGCAGTTCTTC. Encoded protein: CASTGAGYEQFF. V usage is TRBV7-2 and J usage is TRBJ2-1; 7 bases match TRBD2. V dropped 7 bases and J dropped 8; count of bases not matched to a gene: 5. The germline V gene has CDR1 SGHTA and CDR2 FQGNSA. The CDR3 is 12 residues long. The full variable domain, rest sourced from reference TRBV7-2 and TRBJ2-1, is GAGVSQSPSNKVTEKGKDVELRCDPISGHTALYWYRQSLGQGLEFLIYFQGNSAPDKSGLPSDRFSAERTGGSVSTLTIQRTQQEDSAVYLCASTGAGYEQFFGPGTRLTVL.

This clonotype was seen at least ten times. The chain has TRBV7-9 and TRBJ1-1; possibly TRBD1 for D (5 bases). The CDR3 is made up of 15 amino acids. Trimming removed 3 bases at V and 1 base at J, with 12 bases between. The V gene's germline CDR1 is SEHNR and CDR2 FQNEAQ (reference sequence). DNA for the CDR3: TGTGCCAGCAGCTTTCTTTCAGGGACGAACACTGAAGCTTTCTTT. The encoded protein is CASSFLSGTNTEAFF.

The sample holds many counts of this clonotype. V usage is TRBV29-1 and J usage is TRBJ2-1; TRBD2 agrees at 8 bases. J was trimmed by 9 bases and V by 7 bases; bases with no gene match: 11. Germline CDR1 reads SQVTM; CDR2 reads ANQGSEA. This CDR3 spans 13 amino acids. The CDR3 sequence is CSAHRSGSGEQFF. In nucleotides, the CDR3 is TGCAGCGCCCACCGCAGCGGGAGCGGTGAGCAGTTCTTC.

The J gene is TRBJ2-7, the V gene TRBV29-1; 10 positions agree with TRBD1. This CDR3 is 13 amino acids long. The germline gives CDR1 SQVTM, CDR2 ANQGSEA. V shed 7 bases, J shed 6 bases, and the junction held 9 bases outside the gene matches. CDR3 coding DNA: TGCAGCGCTCAGACAGGGGGCGAAGGCGAGCAGTACTTC. Encoded protein: CSAQTGGEGEQYF.

At least ten counts were recorded for this clonotype. J is TRBJ1-1 and V is TRBV27; 7 nucleotides line up with TRBD1. With 8 bases clipped from V and 5 bases from J, the junction kept 11 bases outside the gene matches. This CDR3 region has 14 residues. Germline CDR1 is MNHEY and CDR2 is SMNVEV (reference sequence). Written as DNA, the CDR3 is TGTGCCAGCCTATCACAGGGGTCGAGGACTGAAGCTTTCTTT. This translates into CASLSQGSRTEAFF.

The table lists this clonotype with many counts. The chain couples TRBV7-2 to TRBJ2-1; 10 nucleotides align to TRBD2. Germline lookup yields CDR1 SGHTA and CDR2 FQGNSA. V shed 4 bases and J 8 bases; nucleotides not matched to a gene: 8. The CDR3 consists of 15 residues. The CDR3 DNA reads as TGTGCCAGCAGCTATACCGGGACTAGCGCTGATGAGCAGTTCTTC. The encoded protein is CASSYTGTSADEQFF.

The V call is TRBV9, the J call TRBJ1-2, with unresolved D. The CDR3 is made up of 14 amino acids. Looked up from germline, CDR1 is SGDLS and CDR2 is YYNGEE. Trimming removed 0 bases at V and 1 base at J, with 7 bases between. The CDR3 region is CASSVEYSNYGYTF. The CDR3 DNA reads TGTGCCAGCAGCGTAGAATACAGTAACTATGGCTACACCTTC.

The rearrangement links TRBV5-1 to TRBJ2-3; D is uncertain. Deletions cut 0 bases from V and 2 bases from J, with 10 bases between. CDR1 SGHRS and CDR2 YFSETQ come from the germline V gene. The CDR3 loop spans 15 amino acids. Written as DNA, the CDR3 is TGCGCCAGCAGCTTGGGTCGGACGGTCACAGATACGCAGTATTTT. Translated, it gives CASSLGRTVTDTQYF.

The chain is built from TRBV30 and TRBJ2-3; 9 nucleotides match TRBD2. This CDR3 spans 16 amino acids. From germline, CDR1 is GTSNPN and CDR2 SVGIG (reference sequence). The trim removed 3 bases at V and 2 bases at J, leaving 9 bases unmatched. The CDR3 is CAWSAGGGRATDTQYF. CDR3 nucleotides: TGTGCCTGGAGCGCCGGAGGCGGGAGGGCCACAGATACGCAGTATTTT.

This clonotype was seen a handful of times. V gene TRBV10-2 combines with J gene TRBJ2-1, with 10 bases lining up with TRBD2. The CDR3 totals 15 residues. Losses at the gene ends were 6 bases for V and 3 bases for J; bases not matched to a gene: 5. From germline, CDR1 is WSHSY and CDR2 SAAADI. The CDR3 is CASRVAGGVYNEQFF. The DNA for the CDR3 is TGCGCCAGCAGGGTAGCGGGAGGAGTCTACAATGAGCAGTTCTTC.